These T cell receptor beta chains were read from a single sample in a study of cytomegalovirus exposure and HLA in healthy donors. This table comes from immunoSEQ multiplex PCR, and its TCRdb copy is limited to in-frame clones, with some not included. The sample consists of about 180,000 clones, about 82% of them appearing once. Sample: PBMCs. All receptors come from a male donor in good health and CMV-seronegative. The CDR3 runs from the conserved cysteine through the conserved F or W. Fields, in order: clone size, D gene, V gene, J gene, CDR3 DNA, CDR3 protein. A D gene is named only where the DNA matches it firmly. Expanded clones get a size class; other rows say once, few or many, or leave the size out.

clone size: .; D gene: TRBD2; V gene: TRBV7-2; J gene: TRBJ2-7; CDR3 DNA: TGTGCCAGCAGCGCCGAAGGGACTAGCGGGATTTTCGAGCAGTACTTC; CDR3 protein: CASSAEGTSGIFEQYF
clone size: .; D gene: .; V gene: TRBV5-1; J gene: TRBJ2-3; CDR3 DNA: TGCGCCAGCAGCTTGGGGACTATCCCCTCAGATACGCAGTATTTT; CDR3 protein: CASSLGTIPSDTQYF
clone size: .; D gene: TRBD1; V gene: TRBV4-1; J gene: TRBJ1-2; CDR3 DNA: TGCGCCAGCAGCGCGGACAGGGGAAACTATGGCTACACCTTC; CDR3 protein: CASSADRGNYGYTF
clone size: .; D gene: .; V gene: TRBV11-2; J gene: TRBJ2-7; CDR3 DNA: TGTGCCAGCAGCTGGGTGTCCATAGCCTCCTACGAGCAGTACTTC; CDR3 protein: CASSWVSIASYEQYF
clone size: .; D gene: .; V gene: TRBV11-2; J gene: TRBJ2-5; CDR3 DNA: TGTGCCAGCAGCTTAGAGTGGGGGCACCAAGAGACCCAGTACTTC; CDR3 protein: CASSLEWGHQETQYF
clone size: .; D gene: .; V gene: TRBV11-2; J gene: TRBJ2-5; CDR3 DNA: TGTGCCAGCAGCTTAGATCAGAGGGGGGAGACCCAGTACTTC; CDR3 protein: CASSLDQRGETQYF
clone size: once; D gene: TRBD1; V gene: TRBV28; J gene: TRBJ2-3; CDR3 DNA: TGTGCCAGCATTGGGACAGGGACTCCAGATACGCAGTATTTT; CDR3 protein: CASIGTGTPDTQYF
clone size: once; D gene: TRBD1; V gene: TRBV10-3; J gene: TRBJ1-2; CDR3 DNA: TGTGCCATCACCTCGTCGGACAGGGCCAATGGCTACACCTTC; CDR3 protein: CAITSSDRANGYTF
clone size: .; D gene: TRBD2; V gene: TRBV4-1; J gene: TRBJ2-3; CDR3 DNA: TGCGCCAGCAGCCTTAGCGGGAGACTCTCAGATACGCAGTATTTT; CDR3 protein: CASSLSGRLSDTQYF
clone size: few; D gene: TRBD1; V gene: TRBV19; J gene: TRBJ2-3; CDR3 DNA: TGTGCCAGTAGCCAGGGGACAGGGCTACGCACAGATACGCAGTATTTT; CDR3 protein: CASSQGTGLRTDTQYF
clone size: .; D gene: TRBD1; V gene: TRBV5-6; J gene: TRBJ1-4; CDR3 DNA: TGTGCCAGCAGCCCACAGGGGGCGCGGTTTATCAATGAAAAACTGTTTTTT; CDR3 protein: CASSPQGARFINEKLFF
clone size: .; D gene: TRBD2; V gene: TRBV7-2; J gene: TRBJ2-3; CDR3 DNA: TGTGCCAGCAGCTTAAGACTGCCCGGGACTAGCAATTCCCCAGATACGCAGTATTTT; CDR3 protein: CASSLRLPGTSNSPDTQYF
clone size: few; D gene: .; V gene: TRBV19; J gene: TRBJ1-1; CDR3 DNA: TGTGCCAGTAGTATGTACGGGGTGAATGAAGCTTTCTTT; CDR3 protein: CASSMYGVNEAFF
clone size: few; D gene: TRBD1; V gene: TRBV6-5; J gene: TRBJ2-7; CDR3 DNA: TGTGCCAGCAGTTACTCTGGGACAGGGGGCCACGAGCAGTACTTC; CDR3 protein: CASSYSGTGGHEQYF
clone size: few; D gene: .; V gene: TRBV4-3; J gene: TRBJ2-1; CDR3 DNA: TGCGCCAGCAGCCAAGTCCAGGGGAATGAGCAGTTCTTC; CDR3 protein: CASSQVQGNEQFF
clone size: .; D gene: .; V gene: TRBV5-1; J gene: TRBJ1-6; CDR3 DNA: TGCGCCAGCAGCTTGGCGGCAGGGAATAATTCACCCCTCCACTTT; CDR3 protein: CASSLAAGNNSPLHF
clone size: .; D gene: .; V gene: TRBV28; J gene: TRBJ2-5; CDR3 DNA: TGTGCCAGCAGGAAGCAGGATTACCAAGAGACCCAGTACTTC; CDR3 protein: CASRKQDYQETQYF
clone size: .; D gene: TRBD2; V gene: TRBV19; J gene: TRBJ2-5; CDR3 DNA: TGTGCCAGTAGTATGACTAGCGCCCAAGAGACCCAGTACTTC; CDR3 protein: CASSMTSAQETQYF
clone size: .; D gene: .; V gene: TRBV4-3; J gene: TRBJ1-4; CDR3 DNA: TGCGCCAGCAGCCAAGACCTAAGGAGAAATGAAAAACTGTTTTTT; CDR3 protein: CASSQDLRRNEKLFF
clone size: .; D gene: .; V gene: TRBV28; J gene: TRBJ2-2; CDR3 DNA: TGTGCCAGCAGTCCACGGGAGTCCTGGAGTACCGGGGAGCTGTTTTTT; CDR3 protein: CASSPRESWSTGELFF
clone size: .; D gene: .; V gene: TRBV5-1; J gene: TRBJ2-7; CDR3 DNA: TGCGCCAGCAGCCCAGGGACAGTATCGGGGGCCTACGAGCAGTACTTC; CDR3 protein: CASSPGTVSGAYEQYF
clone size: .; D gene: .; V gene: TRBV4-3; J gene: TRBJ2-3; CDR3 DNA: TGCGCCAGCAGCCAAGATGGGGAGCCCAGCACAGATACGCAGTATTTT; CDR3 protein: CASSQDGEPSTDTQYF
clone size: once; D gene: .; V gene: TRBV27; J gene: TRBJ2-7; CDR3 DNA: TGTGCCAGCTCGTTCGGTCAGGGTACTATCTACGAGCAGTACTTC; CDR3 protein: CASSFGQGTIYEQYF